This passage covers 26 T cell receptor beta chains from one sample sequenced in a study of spatial heterogeneity in lung cancer (dated by TCRdb to between 2018 and 2020). Library preparation used 5' RACE. TCRdb lists the instrument as NextSeq 500. TCRdb's own reprocessing of the public reads used fastp at Q25 and MiXCR and kept productive beta chains. Each CDR3 protein gets just one entry, which takes the most common genes and DNA from the rows behind it. A total of about 1,500 distinct CDR3 sequences appear in this sample, 46% of them only once. The ten most abundant clones make up 30% to 45% of the sample. Reading the label with the study, this specimen's time point is: sample taken at primary tumor resection. For TCR sequencing, whole RNA was extracted from tumor and nontumor lung tissue, or from cryopreserved PBMC samples, and no cell sorting was done. The specimen comprised PBMCs, sampled at surgery. The receptors were sampled from a female donor with early-stage non-small cell lung cancer.

V gene TRBV9 combines with J gene TRBJ2-6; a possible D gene is TRBD1 (6 bases). Germline CDR1 SGDLS, CDR2 YYNGEE. Trimming cost V 4 bases and J 0 bases, with 8 bases left between them. The CDR3 runs 15 residues. The CDR3 DNA follows: TGTGCCAGCAGCCCACAGGGCTCTGGGGCCAACGTCCTGACTTTC. Encoded protein: CASSPQGSGANVLTF.

The rearrangement links TRBV7-9 to TRBJ2-3; no clear D gene. This CDR3 has 12 amino acids. CDR1 is SEHNR and CDR2 is FQNEAQ in the germline V gene (reference sequence). V was shortened by 4 bases and J by 4 bases, with 6 bases between the two germline ends. CDR3 sequence: CASSSAADTQYF. The CDR3 coding sequence is TGTGCCAGCAGCTCGGCGGCAGATACGCAGTATTTT.

The sample holds many counts of this clonotype. This chain joins TRBV27 and TRBJ2-7; possibly TRBD2 for D (6 bases). The ends were cut back, 3 bases at V and 6 bases at J, with 12 bases in the middle. The CDR3 length is 13 residues. Germline V gene sequence: CDR1 MNHEY, CDR2 SMNVEV (reference sequence). Here the CDR3 reads CASSFGQGGEQYV. The CDR3 region has the DNA TGTGCCAGCAGTTTTGGCCAGGGAGGCGAGCAGTACGTC.

This clonotype was observed a handful of times. The genes are TRBV6-6 and TRBJ2-3; 7 bases are a match to TRBD1. V lost 5 bases, J lost 4 bases, and 6 bases stayed unmatched. The germline V gene has CDR1 MNHNY and CDR2 SVGAGI (reference sequence). This CDR3 has 14 amino acids. In nucleotides, the CDR3 is TGTGCCAGCAGTAGGAGGCAGGGGGCAGATACGCAGTATTTT. Translating it yields CASSRRQGADTQYF.

This chain links TRBV7-9 with TRBJ1-2; perhaps TRBD1 as D (5 bases). The V end was cut by 4 bases, the J end by 6 bases, with 9 bases between. This CDR3 has 12 residues. Germline-derived CDR1 and CDR2 are SEHNR and FQNEAQ (reference sequence). The CDR3 nucleotides read TGTGCCAGCAGCTCACAAGGGGATGGCTACACCTTC. Translation: CASSSQGDGYTF.

CDR3 sequence (DNA): TGCAGTGCTAATAGGGTTAAGGGATCACCCCTCCACTTT. Translation gives CSANRVKGSPLHF. The chain combines TRBV20-1 with TRBJ1-6; D ambiguous. CDR1 DFQATT and CDR2 SNEGSKA come from the germline V gene (reference sequence). The CDR3 spans 13 residues. V lost 4 bases to trimming and J lost 10 bases, with 14 bases between them.

The chain couples TRBV2 to TRBJ2-2; D is perhaps TRBD2 (5 bases). This CDR3 is built from 13 residues. Germline values: CDR1 SNHLY, CDR2 FYNNEI. V was cut by 10 bases and J by 4 bases, with 13 bases left in between. The CDR3 bases are TGTGCCACCTCCGTAGGGAGCACCGGGGAGCTGTTTTTT. Translating it yields CATSVGSTGELFF.

This clonotype is categorized as medium-sized. In DNA, the CDR3 is TGTGCCAGCAGTTATAACGGCGTCGGGGAGACCCAGTACTTC. Its protein is CASSYNGVGETQYF. V usage is TRBV6-6 and J usage is TRBJ2-5, with D unresolved. V dropped 3 bases and J dropped 5 bases, with 13 bases sitting between them. The CDR3 loop spans 14 amino acids. The germline V gene has CDR1 MNHNY and CDR2 SVGAGI (reference sequence).

This clonotype was observed many times. The chain combines TRBV4-3 with TRBJ1-4; D is uncertain. From germline, CDR1 is LGHNA and CDR2 YSLEER. Trimming took 0 bases from V and 0 from J, leaving 14 bases between them. The CDR3 runs to 18 residues. The CDR3 sequence: CASSQDYPVFATNEKLFF. CDR3 sequence (DNA): TGCGCCAGCAGCCAAGATTATCCGGTTTTTGCAACTAATGAAAAACTGTTTTTT.

V is TRBV19 and J is TRBJ2-3; 8 bases map to TRBD1. J gave up 3 bases and V 5 bases, and 13 bases lay outside the gene matches. The V gene's germline CDR1 is LNHDA and CDR2 SQIVND (reference sequence). This CDR3 contains 17 residues. In DNA, the CDR3 is TGTGCCAGTAGTCTACAAGGACAGGGATACTTTACAGATACGCAGTATTTT. It codes for CASSLQGQGYFTDTQYF.

This CDR3 is CASSESAGRHTEAFF. DNA of the CDR3: TGTGCCAGCAGTGAATCGGCAGGGCGACACACTGAAGCTTTCTTT. This chain connects TRBV25-1 to TRBJ1-1, with D perhaps matching TRBD1 (5 bases). The CDR3 loop spans 15 amino acids. Germline-derived CDR1 and CDR2 are MGHDK and SYGVNS. V lost 1 base and J 3 bases, leaving 12 bases between the germline ends.

By its share, this clonotype is large. The rearrangement joins TRBV10-2 to TRBJ1-1, with a possible D match to TRBD1 (6 bases). V lost 4 bases and J lost 5, with 14 bases in between. In germline, CDR1 is WSHSY, CDR2 SAAADI. The CDR3 totals 14 residues. The CDR3 DNA reads TGCGCCAGCAGTGTAAACCCCAGGGGTACTGAAGCTTTCTTT. The encoded protein is CASSVNPRGTEAFF.

The J gene is TRBJ1-5, the V gene TRBV19; a weak D match, TRBD1 (6 bases). With 11 bases removed from V and 4 bases from J, the gap between germline ends came to 12 bases. CDR1 LNHDA and CDR2 SQIVND come from the germline V gene (reference sequence). The CDR3 runs to 12 residues. The CDR3 DNA follows: TGTGCCGCAAGACAGGCTAATCAGCCCCAGCATTTT. Residues: CAARQANQPQHF. Filled out from reference TRBV19 and TRBJ1-5, the complete variable domain reads DGGITQSPKYLFRKEGQNVTLSCEQNLNHDAMYWYRQDPGQGLRLIYYSQIVNDFQKGDIAEGYSVSREKKESFPLTVTSAQKNPTAFYLCAARQANQPQHFGDGTRLSIL.

This sequence joins TRBV4-3 and TRBJ2-7; TRBD2 matches 7 bases. Germline lookup yields CDR1 LGHNA and CDR2 YSLEER. V gave up 1 base and J gave up 3 bases; unmatched junction bases: 6. The CDR3 sequence is 15 residues long. CDR3: CASSQVGDYSYEQYF. CDR3 DNA: TGCGCCAGCAGCCAAGTGGGGGACTATAGCTACGAGCAGTACTTC.

The V and J genes are TRBV5-5 and TRBJ2-1; TRBD2 matches at 12 bases. CDR1 SGHKS and CDR2 YYEKEE come from the germline V gene (reference sequence). This CDR3 is built from 15 residues. Trimming cost V 4 bases and J 1 base; bases outside gene matches: 0. This CDR3 reads CASSGTSGSYNEQFF. Here the CDR3 DNA reads TGTGCCAGCAGCGGGACTAGCGGGTCCTACAATGAGCAGTTCTTC.

V gene TRBV12-5 combines with J gene TRBJ1-5; 9 bases map to TRBD1. This CDR3 contains 16 residues. J was trimmed by 1 base and V by 5 bases; bases with no gene match: 6. Germline loops: CDR1 LGHNT, CDR2 FRNRAP. In DNA, the CDR3 is TGTGCTAGTGGTCCAGAGGGACAGGGCAGCAATCAGCCCCAGCATTTT. This encodes CASGPEGQGSNQPQHF.

This chain joins TRBV6-1 and TRBJ1-2; D possibly corresponds to TRBD1 (5 bases). V was cut by 2 bases and J by 8 bases, with 15 bases left in between. The CDR3 contains 14 residues. Germline V gene lookup returns CDR1 MNHNS and CDR2 SASEGT. The CDR3 spells CASSETRAGKGYTF. CDR3 bases: TGTGCCAGCAGTGAAACACGGGCAGGGAAGGGCTACACCTTC.

This clonotype has a single count. The CDR3: CASSLVAPSETQYF. CDR3 coding DNA: TGTGCCAGCAGCTTAGTTGCCCCCTCAGAGACCCAGTACTTC. This chain joins TRBV11-2 and TRBJ2-5; D remains ambiguous. This CDR3 region has 14 residues. The germline gives CDR1 SGHAT, CDR2 FQNNGV. Between the trimmed V and J ends, which lost 1 base and 4 bases, there was a span of 10 bases.

V and J are TRBV9 and TRBJ2-3, with D possibly TRBD1 on 5 matching bases. CDR3 length: 12 residues. CDR1 is SGDLS, CDR2 YYNGEE, per germline. Trimming took 0 bases from V and 7 from J, leaving 6 bases between them. CDR3 DNA: TGTGCCAGCAGCGTAGAGGGGAATACGCAGTATTTT. This translates into CASSVEGNTQYF.

In DNA, the CDR3 is TGTGCCAGCAGCCCAGACCTCTGGGGTCGTGAGCAGTTCTTC. This codes for CASSPDLWGREQFF. The V call is TRBV2, the J call TRBJ2-1; no definite D call. This CDR3 comprises 14 residues. Germline CDR1 reads SNHLY; CDR2 reads FYNNEI. With 6 bases removed from V and 9 bases from J, the gap between germline ends came to 18 bases.

The CDR3 DNA reads TGTGCCAGCAGCTTAAGGGCATCGGAGACCCAGTACTTC. This sequence encodes CASSLRASETQYF. The chain joins TRBV11-2 to TRBJ2-5; D uncertain. The CDR3 runs to 13 residues. CDR1 is SGHAT and CDR2 is FQNNGV in the germline V gene. The V gene lost 2 bases and the J gene lost 5 bases, with 9 bases spanning the gap.

The chain has TRBV29-1 and TRBJ1-2; weak D call: TRBD1 (6 bases). Germline CDR1 and CDR2: SQVTM and ANQGSEA. Trimming removed 8 bases at V and 6 bases at J, with 19 bases between. The CDR3 runs to 13 residues. The DNA of the CDR3 is TGCAGCACTCGATACAAGGACAGCGATGGCTACACCTTC. Protein product: CSTRYKDSDGYTF.

The chain employs TRBV29-1 and TRBJ2-1; D is undetermined. The CDR3 runs 12 residues. CDR1 SQVTM and CDR2 ANQGSEA come from the germline V gene. V was cut by 4 bases and J by 4 bases, with 8 bases left in between. The CDR3 region is CSVGLGYNEQFF. CDR3 DNA sequence: TGCAGCGTTGGCCTGGGTTACAATGAGCAGTTCTTC.

This clonotype ranks as large. The chain has TRBV5-1 and TRBJ2-2; 9 nucleotides align to TRBD1. Germline V lookup: CDR1 SGHRS, CDR2 YFSETQ. The CDR3 has 14 residues. Trimming removed 2 bases from V and 7 bases from J; junction bases left unmatched: 3. The DNA for the CDR3 is TGCGCCAGCAGCTTAGGACAGGGGCTCGGGGAGCTGTTTTTT. This encodes CASSLGQGLGELFF. Using reference TRBV5-1 and TRBJ2-2 for the parts outside the CDR3, the full variable domain is KAGVTQTPRYLIKTRGQQVTLSCSPISGHRSVSWYQQTPGQGLQFLFEYFSETQRNKGNFPGRFSGRQFSNSRSEMNVSTLELGDSALYLCASSLGQGLGELFFGEGSRLTVL.

The chain employs TRBV6-4 and TRBJ2-3; 8 nucleotides align to TRBD2. The CDR3 length is 15 residues. The V and J ends lost 0 bases and 4 bases, in that order; junction bases with no gene match: 3. CDR1 and CDR2 (germline): MRHNA, SNTAGT. The CDR3 protein is CASSDSTGGPDTQYF. The CDR3 DNA sequence: TGTGCCAGCAGTGACTCGACGGGAGGGCCAGATACGCAGTATTTT.

This clonotype was counted many times. The CDR3 sequence: CASSRQVQETQYF. The CDR3 DNA reads TGTGCCAGCTCACGGCAGGTCCAAGAGACCCAGTACTTC. The chain is built from TRBV18 and TRBJ2-5; D not resolved. Trimming removed 4 bases from V and 1 base from J, with 7 bases in between. Germline V gene data show CDR1 as KGHSH and CDR2 as LQKENI. This CDR3 contains 13 residues.